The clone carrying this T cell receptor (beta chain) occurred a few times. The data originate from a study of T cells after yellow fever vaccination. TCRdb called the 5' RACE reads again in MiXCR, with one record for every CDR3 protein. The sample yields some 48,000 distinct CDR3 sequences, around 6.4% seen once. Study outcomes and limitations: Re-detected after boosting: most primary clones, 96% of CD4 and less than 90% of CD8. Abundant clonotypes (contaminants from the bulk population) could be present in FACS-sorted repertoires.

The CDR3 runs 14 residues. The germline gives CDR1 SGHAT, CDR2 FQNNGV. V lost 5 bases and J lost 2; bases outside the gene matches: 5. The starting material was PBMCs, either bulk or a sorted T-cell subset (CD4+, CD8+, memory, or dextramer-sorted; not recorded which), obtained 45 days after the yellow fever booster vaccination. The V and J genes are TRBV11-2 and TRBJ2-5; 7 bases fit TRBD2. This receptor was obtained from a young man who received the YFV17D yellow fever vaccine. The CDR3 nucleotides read TGTGCCAGCAGCGTTACTAGCGCTCAAGAGACCCAGTACTTC. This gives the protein CASSVTSAQETQYF.